These 22 T cell receptor beta chains share one sample of origin, sequenced in a study of T cell responses to AZD1222 COVID-19 vaccine. Measured with immunoSEQ multiplex PCR; TCRdb has only the in-frame clones, and not every one. Among over 45,000 clones listed, about 89% were seen once. Sequencing was performed on peripheral blood, taken 28 days after the second AZD1222 dose. The receptors derive from an adult who received the AZD1222 COVID-19 vaccine.

This chain joins TRBV4-3 and TRBJ2-1; no clear D. The V and J ends lost 0 bases and 4 bases respectively, with 13 bases between them. This CDR3 is 16 amino acids long. Germline CDR1 is LGHNA and CDR2 is YSLEER. The CDR3: CASSQDIAARYNEQFF. DNA of the CDR3: TGCGCCAGCAGCCAAGATATAGCAGCGAGATACAATGAGCAGTTCTTC.

This clone was seen a single time. This rearrangement joins TRBV13 to TRBJ1-1; TRBD1 matches at 7 bases. CDR1 is PRHDT, CDR2 FYEKMQ, per germline (reference sequence). This CDR3 contains 13 residues. V shed 4 bases, J shed 1 base, and the junction held 0 bases outside the gene matches. The CDR3 coding sequence is TGTGCCAGCAGCTCAGGGGGGAACACTGAAGCTTTCTTT. Residues: CASSSGGNTEAFF.

This sequence joins TRBV5-4 and TRBJ2-7; D uncertain. V lost 2 bases and J 3 bases, leaving 9 bases between the germline ends. Germline V CDR1 and CDR2: SGHNT, YYREEE (reference sequence). This CDR3 contains 13 residues. CDR3 protein: CASSFWQRYEQYF. The DNA for the CDR3 is TGTGCCAGCAGCTTTTGGCAGCGCTACGAGCAGTACTTC.

The chain links TRBV29-1 to TRBJ2-6; maybe TRBD2 (6 bases). V was shortened by 6 bases and J by 0 bases, with 21 bases between the two germline ends. From germline, CDR1 is SQVTM and CDR2 ANQGSEA. The CDR3 totals 18 residues. The DNA for the CDR3 is TGCAGCGTCCCCGGCGGAGGGGCCGTAAACTCTGGGGCCAACGTCCTGACTTTC. It yields the protein CSVPGGGAVNSGANVLTF.

The chain has TRBV6-5 and TRBJ1-2, with TRBD1 matching over 11 bases. Trimming cost V 5 bases and J 4 bases; bases outside gene matches: 6. Germline lookup yields CDR1 MNHEY and CDR2 SVGAGI. This CDR3 has 15 residues. CDR3: CASSIRDRGSYGYTF. The CDR3 DNA reads as TGTGCCAGCAGTATCCGGGACAGGGGGTCCTATGGCTACACCTTC.

The chain couples TRBV24-1 to TRBJ2-2, with D possibly matching TRBD2 (6 bases). Germline V gene sequence: CDR1 KGHDR, CDR2 SFDVKD. This CDR3 is 17 amino acids long. Trimming removed 4 bases at V and 3 bases at J, with 17 bases between. CDR3 bases: TGTGCCACCAGTGACCCCTTAGCGGAATTTGACACCGGGGAGCTGTTTTTT. Translation: CATSDPLAEFDTGELFF.

The V and J genes are TRBV6-1 and TRBJ1-3, with 7 bases fitting TRBD1. The ends lost 2 bases at V and 0 bases at J; junction bases unmatched: 4. In germline, CDR1 is MNHNS, CDR2 SASEGT. There are 16 residues in the CDR3. CDR3 sequence: CASSESGGSSGNTIYF. In DNA, the CDR3 is TGTGCCAGCAGTGAATCAGGGGGTAGCTCTGGAAACACCATATATTTT.

The chain is built from TRBV15 and TRBJ1-6; tentatively, D is TRBD1 (6 bases). The CDR3 consists of 14 residues. Germline CDR1 is LNHNV and CDR2 is YYDKDF (reference sequence). The V and J ends lost 5 bases and 9 bases respectively, with 14 bases between them. This chain's CDR3 is CATSAGGARSPLHF. CDR3 nucleotide sequence: TGTGCCACCAGCGCGGGGGGGGCGCGTTCACCCCTCCACTTT. Full variable domain (rest looked up from reference TRBV15 and TRBJ1-6): DAMVIQNPRYQVTQFGKPVTLSCSQTLNHNVMYWYQQKSSQAPKLLFHYYDKDFNNEADTPDNFQSRRPNTSFCFLDIRSPGLGDTAMYLCATSAGGARSPLHFGNGTRLTVT.

In this sample, this clone turned up a few times. This chain joins TRBV5-8 and TRBJ1-2; unclear D gene. Germline V gene data show CDR1 as SGHTS and CDR2 as YDEGEE. V was cut by 4 bases and J by 1 base, with 11 bases left in between. The CDR3 sequence is 14 residues long. CDR3 DNA sequence: TGTGCCAGCAGCCGCCAGCGGGTTAACTATGGCTACACCTTC. Protein: CASSRQRVNYGYTF.

V is TRBV11-2 and J is TRBJ1-2, with 10 bases identical to TRBD1. The CDR3 runs 13 residues. V shed 4 bases and J 8 bases; nucleotides not matched to a gene: 4. The V gene's germline CDR1 is SGHAT and CDR2 FQNNGV. The CDR3 loop reads CASSSGTGEGYTF. CDR3 sequence (DNA): TGTGCCAGCAGCTCAGGGACAGGGGAGGGCTACACCTTC.

The chain employs TRBV5-4 and TRBJ1-1, with D maybe TRBD1 (6 bases). The CDR3 is made up of 14 amino acids. Germline loops: CDR1 SGHNT, CDR2 YYREEE (reference sequence). The V gene lost 2 bases and the J gene lost 5 bases, with 13 bases spanning the gap. Here the CDR3 DNA reads TGTGCCAGCAGCTTCGGACAGTCAACGACTGAAGCTTTCTTT. It specifies CASSFGQSTTEAFF.

The genes are TRBV19 and TRBJ1-2, with D perhaps matching TRBD1 (5 bases). The V and J ends lost 4 bases and 3 bases respectively, with 12 bases between them. The CDR3 consists of 14 residues. Germline lookup yields CDR1 LNHDA and CDR2 SQIVND (reference sequence). The CDR3 DNA reads as TGTGCCAGTAGTAAGCAGGGCCAGGACTATGGCTACACCTTC. Translating gives CASSKQGQDYGYTF.

The CDR3 DNA reads as TGCAGCGTTGGCGGGGGGTATACGCAGTATTTT. Protein sequence: CSVGGGYTQYF. The chain uses TRBV29-1 and TRBJ2-3; 8 bases are shared with TRBD2. V trimming: 4 bases; J trimming: 7 bases; junction bases outside the gene matches: 1. The CDR3 is 11 residues long. CDR1 and CDR2 (germline): SQVTM, ANQGSEA.

The V gene is TRBV3-1 (or the pseudogene TRBV3-2), the J gene TRBJ2-5; 8 bases map to TRBD2. Germline CDR1 and CDR2: LGHDT and YNNKEL (reference sequence). This CDR3 region has 15 residues. The V gene end was trimmed by 4 bases and the J gene end by 4 bases; junction bases not matched to a gene: 8. CDR3 in amino acids: CASSLSAGGGETQYF. CDR3 DNA sequence: TGTGCCAGCAGCCTATCCGCGGGGGGCGGAGAGACCCAGTACTTC.

The chain couples TRBV24-1 to TRBJ1-1; 9 bases match TRBD1. CDR1 KGHDR and CDR2 SFDVKD come from the germline V gene. Trimming at V came to 5 bases and at J to 5 bases, leaving 5 bases not matched to a gene. This CDR3 has 14 amino acids. The CDR3, as DNA: TGTGCCACCAGTGCCGGACAGGGGAGAACTGAAGCTTTCTTT. Its protein is CATSAGQGRTEAFF.

The chain joins TRBV11-3 to TRBJ2-7, with a weak D call TRBD2 (5 bases). The V gene's germline CDR1 is SGHNT and CDR2 YENEEA. Trimming pared 3 bases from V and 6 bases from J, leaving 12 bases between. This CDR3 has 13 amino acids. CDR3 protein: CASSFGPRGEQYF. DNA for the CDR3: TGTGCCAGCAGCTTTGGTCCCCGGGGCGAGCAGTACTTC. Using reference TRBV11-3 and TRBJ2-7 for the parts outside the CDR3, the full variable domain is EAGVVQSPRYKIIEKKQPVAFWCNPISGHNTLYWYLQNLGQGPELLIRYENEEAVDDSQLPKDRFSAERLKGVDSTLKIQPAELGDSAVYLCASSFGPRGEQYFGPGTRLTVT.

This sequence joins TRBV7-3 and TRBJ2-5; either TRBD1 or TRBD2 may supply D (5 bases each). CDR3 size: 15 residues. Germline V lookup: CDR1 SGHTA, CDR2 FQGTGA. V was cut by 4 bases and J by 7 bases, with 19 bases left in between. CDR3 sequence (DNA): TGTGCCAGCAGCTCCAAACCCGGGGACCTCGGGACCCAGTACTTC. Translation: CASSSKPGDLGTQYF.

The rearrangement links TRBV6-1 to TRBJ1-1; 7 positions match TRBD1. The junction had 4 bases not matched to a gene; V was cut back by 3 bases and J by 3 bases. The CDR3 has 14 residues. Per the germline V gene, CDR1 is MNHNS and CDR2 is SASEGT. This CDR3 is CASSDRGSYTEAFF. The CDR3 nucleotides read TGTGCCAGCAGTGACAGGGGGTCGTACACTGAAGCTTTCTTT.

The chain couples TRBV7-9 to TRBJ1-2; D is undetermined. The CDR3 extends over 14 amino acids. CDR1 and CDR2 from the germline V gene are SEHNR and FQNEAQ (reference sequence). V lost 3 bases and J 6 bases, leaving 14 bases between the germline ends. CDR3 sequence reads: CASSFGSGPHGYTF. The CDR3 DNA reads TGTGCCAGCAGCTTTGGGTCTGGGCCACATGGCTACACCTTC.

This chain links TRBV4-2 with TRBJ1-1, with D unclear. CDR1 LGHNA and CDR2 YNFKEQ come from the germline V gene. This CDR3 is 14 amino acids long. Trimming removed 0 bases at V and 10 bases at J, with 15 bases between. In DNA, the CDR3 is TGTGCCAGCAGCCAAGAAGTCGGGCCCGAGGGAGCTTTCTTT. Translating gives CASSQEVGPEGAFF.

The genes are TRBV11-2 and TRBJ2-1, with TRBD2 identical over 8 bases. The V and J ends lost 6 bases and 6 bases, in that order; junction bases with no gene match: 7. Germline CDR1 reads SGHAT; CDR2 reads FQNNGV. The CDR3 length is 14 residues. The CDR3 DNA follows: TGTGCCAGCAGAAACGGACTAGCTGGCAATGAGCAGTTCTTC. It codes for CASRNGLAGNEQFF.

The chain combines TRBV5-1 with TRBJ1-1, with a tentative D call TRBD1 (6 bases). The germline V gene encodes CDR1 SGHRS and CDR2 YFSETQ. V lost 3 bases to trimming and J lost 4 bases, with 13 bases between them. This CDR3 has 14 residues. The CDR3 DNA is TGCGCCAGCAGCTCGGAGGGGGTCGGCACTGAAGCTTTCTTT. This encodes CASSSEGVGTEAFF.